This T cell receptor (beta chain) is drawn from a study of control samples from healthy donors and cancer patients. The CDR3 extends over 13 amino acids. Looked up from germline, CDR1 is LGHDT and CDR2 is YNNKEL (reference sequence). Trimming cost V 6 bases and J 3 bases, with 11 bases left between them. The repertoire was sequenced with immunoSEQ multiplex PCR; TCRdb's copy has only in-frame clones and lacks some. The sample shows about 120,000 clones, 85% to 90% of them seen only once. The chain employs TRBV3-1 (or the pseudogene TRBV3-2) and TRBJ1-1, with D tentatively TRBD1 (6 bases). The receptor's source is a woman in her forties or fifties with colorectal cancer. Sequenced material: PBMCs. The CDR3 loop is CASRPSGDTEAFF. CDR3 sequence (DNA): TGTGCCAGCAGACCGTCAGGGGACACTGAAGCTTTCTTT.